Below, 25 T cell receptor beta chains from the same sample are listed, as sequenced in a study of cytomegalovirus exposure and HLA in healthy donors (dated 2017 in TCRdb). The library was produced with the immunoSEQ multiplex PCR assay. For the multiplex PCR, a mixture combining 60 forward primers for TCR Vbeta segments and 13 reverse primers for TCR Jbeta segments was used. TCRdb mirrors the immuneACCESS table, restricted to in-frame sequences. Some clones are absent from its copies; in checked studies, under half trace to an unresolved V gene, and the reason for the others is unknown. The sample table contains under 85,000 clones; only one count was recorded for almost 70% of them. The ten top clones hold under 20% of the sample. The material sequenced was PBMCs. These receptors were obtained from a man aged 35 to 55 in good health and CMV-seropositive.

The J gene is TRBJ1-6, the V gene TRBV14; D is ambiguous. Germline V gene data show CDR1 as SGHDN and CDR2 as FVKESK. V was cut by 4 bases and J by 2 bases, with 12 bases left in between. The CDR3 is 16 amino acids. This CDR3 is CASSLGGRTYNSPLHF. CDR3 coding DNA: TGTGCCAGCAGCCTGGGCGGGAGGACCTATAATTCACCCCTCCACTTT. Supplemented by reference TRBV14 and TRBJ1-6, the full variable domain reads EAGVTQFPSHSVIEKGQTVTLRCDPISGHDNLYWYRRVMGKEIKFLLHFVKESKQDESGMPNNRFLAERTGGTYSTLKVQPAELEDSGVYFCASSLGGRTYNSPLHFGNGTRLTVT.

The V call is TRBV5-1, the J call TRBJ2-7, with TRBD2 matching over 11 bases. The CDR3 extends over 16 amino acids. CDR1 and CDR2 from the germline V gene are SGHRS and YFSETQ. The V segment lost 0 bases and the J segment 5 bases; nucleotides outside the gene matches: 7. The DNA for the CDR3 is TGCGCCAGCAGCTTGGAGTCTAGCGGGAGGACCAACGAGCAGTACTTC. Translated: CASSLESSGRTNEQYF.

V is TRBV11-3 and J is TRBJ2-4, with 8 bases aligning to TRBD1. Germline V lookup: CDR1 SGHNT, CDR2 YENEEA. The V gene end was trimmed by 1 base and the J gene end by 1 base; junction bases not matched to a gene: 9. The CDR3 sequence is 18 residues long. The CDR3 DNA is TGTGCCAGCAGCTTAGTGGGGACAGGCCCTTTTGCCAAAAACATTCAGTACTTC. It is translated as CASSLVGTGPFAKNIQYF.

This clone was counted a few times. V is TRBV28 and J is TRBJ2-1; possible D gene TRBD1, 5 bases. The CDR3 spans 16 residues. Looked up from germline, CDR1 is MDHEN and CDR2 is SYDVKM. Trimming removed 1 base at V and 8 bases at J, with 18 bases between. The CDR3 DNA sequence: TGTGCCAGCAGTTTATTGGGGCTACCAGGAGTCGATGAGCAGTTCTTC. It translates to CASSLLGLPGVDEQFF.

The chain combines TRBV4-3 with TRBJ2-3, with 9 bases matching TRBD1. Germline V CDR1 and CDR2: LGHNA, YSLEER. The J segment lost 1 base and the V segment lost 4 bases, leaving 3 bases of the junction unmatched. This CDR3 contains 15 residues. The CDR3 sequence is CASSPRTGGTDTQYF. CDR3 in DNA: TGCGCCAGCAGCCCCAGGACAGGGGGCACAGATACGCAGTATTTT.

This clone occurred a few times. The CDR3 coding sequence is TGTGCCAGCAGCTTAACAGCTAGCACAGATACGCAGTATTTT. Protein product: CASSLTASTDTQYF. The V and J genes are TRBV7-2 and TRBJ2-3; D is undetermined. In germline, CDR1 is SGHTA, CDR2 FQGNSA. The ends were cut back, 2 bases at V and 0 bases at J, with 6 bases in the middle. This CDR3 comprises 14 residues.

The chain recombines TRBV10-2 with TRBJ2-3, with a weak D call TRBD2 (6 bases). Germline-derived CDR1 and CDR2 are WSHSY and SAAADI. V dropped 8 bases and J dropped 5 bases, with 8 bases sitting between them. CDR3 length: 11 residues. The DNA for the CDR3 is TGCGCCAGCGGAGGGAAAGATACGCAGTATTTT. Translated, it gives CASGGKDTQYF.

The chain uses TRBV2 and TRBJ2-3, with 9 bases fitting TRBD1. This CDR3 is built from 15 residues. The ends lost 8 bases at V and 4 bases at J; junction bases unmatched: 10. Germline lookup yields CDR1 SNHLY and CDR2 FYNNEI. The CDR3 coding sequence is TGTGCCAGCCAGGAAGGGACAGGGATCGCAGATACGCAGTATTTT. Its protein is CASQEGTGIADTQYF.

V and J are TRBV7-9 and TRBJ2-2; perhaps TRBD2 as D (5 bases). Trimming shortened V by 5 bases and J by 0 bases, and 16 bases separated the two germline ends. Per germline, CDR1 SEHNR and CDR2 FQNEAQ (reference sequence). There are 17 residues in the CDR3. Here the CDR3 reads CASSHSVLRANTGELFF. Written as DNA, the CDR3 is TGTGCCAGCAGCCACTCCGTTTTGCGGGCGAACACCGGGGAGCTGTTTTTT.

This chain connects TRBV5-6 to TRBJ2-5; no clear D. V dropped 1 base and J dropped 7 bases, with 11 bases sitting between them. Germline CDR1 is SGHDT and CDR2 is YYEEEE. The CDR3 is made up of 13 amino acids. CDR3 DNA sequence: TGTGCCAGCAGCTTGAGATCTCGCGCGACCCAGTACTTC. Amino acids: CASSLRSRATQYF.

The DNA for the CDR3 is TGTGCCAGCAGTCCCCCGGGACAGGGTTCGAATGGCTACACCTTC. Protein: CASSPPGQGSNGYTF. The genes are TRBV7-9 and TRBJ1-2, with 9 bases matching TRBD1. With 6 bases clipped from V and 6 bases from J, the junction kept 11 bases outside the gene matches. This CDR3 has 15 residues. CDR1 is SEHNR and CDR2 is FQNEAQ in the germline V gene (reference sequence). Looking up the rest from reference TRBV7-9 and TRBJ1-2 gives the full variable domain: DTGVSQNPRHKITKRGQNVTFRCDPISEHNRLYWYRQTLGQGPEFLTYFQNEAQLEKSRLLSDRFSAERPKGSFSTLEIQRTEQGDSAMYLCASSPPGQGSNGYTFGSGTRLTVV.

V usage is TRBV7-8 and J usage is TRBJ2-2, with D uncertain. V was shortened by 4 bases and J by 10 bases, with 13 bases between the two germline ends. CDR1 is SGHVS and CDR2 is FQNEAQ in the germline V gene. This CDR3 comprises 13 residues. The CDR3 sequence: CASSSRPGAELFF. CDR3 in DNA: TGTGCCAGCAGCTCAAGACCAGGCGCGGAGCTGTTTTTT. The whole variable domain, remainder taken from reference TRBV7-8 and TRBJ2-2, is GAGVSQSPRYKVAKRGQDVALRCDPISGHVSLFWYQQALGQGPEFLTYFQNEAQLDKSGLPSDRFFAERPEGSVSTLKIQRTQQEDSAVYLCASSSRPGAELFFGEGSRLTVL.

This clone has just a few counts. V and J are TRBV6-5 and TRBJ2-7, with 8 bases fitting TRBD1. The V segment lost 6 bases and the J segment 0 bases; nucleotides outside the gene matches: 7. The germline gives CDR1 MNHEY, CDR2 SVGAGI. This CDR3 is 15 amino acids long. The CDR3 DNA reads as TGTGCCAGCAGCTCAGGACAGGGACCCTCCTACGAGCAGTACTTC. As protein: CASSSGQGPSYEQYF.

This clone was found a few times. V gene TRBV25-1 combines with J gene TRBJ1-1; D is unclear. V was cut by 5 bases and J by 7 bases, with 11 bases left in between. Germline V gene sequence: CDR1 MGHDK, CDR2 SYGVNS. The CDR3 is 12 amino acids. CDR3 DNA: TGTGCCAGCAGTACAACGGGGTTTGAAGCTTTCTTT. Protein product: CASSTTGFEAFF. Together with reference TRBV25-1 and TRBJ1-1, the CDR3 gives the full variable domain: EADIYQTPRYLVIGTGKKITLECSQTMGHDKMYWYQQDPGMELHLIHYSYGVNSTEKGDLSSESTVSRIRTEHFPLTLESARPSHTSQYLCASSTTGFEAFFGQGTRLTVV.

This clone was picked up a small number of times. V is TRBV7-6 and J is TRBJ2-1; D remains unclear. This CDR3 region has 13 residues. V dropped 5 bases and J dropped 8 bases, with 13 bases sitting between them. Germline CDR1 is SGHVS and CDR2 is FNYEAQ. The CDR3, as DNA: TGTGCCAGCAGCCCAACTTATCTTGATGAGCAGTTCTTC. It codes for CASSPTYLDEQFF. The full variable domain, with the rest looked up from reference TRBV7-6 and TRBJ2-1, is GAGVSQSPRYKVTKRGQDVALRCDPISGHVSLYWYRQALGQGPEFLTYFNYEAQQDKSGLPNDRFSAERPEGSISTLTIQRTEQRDSAMYRCASSPTYLDEQFFGPGTRLTVL.

This clone has just a few counts. The CDR3 region has the DNA TGTGCCACCAGCAGTCCTGACCGAGCGGGGGACTACGAGCAGTACTTC. Its protein is CATSSPDRAGDYEQYF. V gene TRBV15 combines with J gene TRBJ2-7, with TRBD2 matching 8 bases. The germline gives CDR1 LNHNV, CDR2 YYDKDF (reference sequence). After removal of 3 bases from V and 3 bases from J, the junction contained 10 bases not matched to a gene. The CDR3 has 16 residues. Full variable domain (remainder filled in from reference TRBV15 and TRBJ2-7): DAMVIQNPRYQVTQFGKPVTLSCSQTLNHNVMYWYQQKSSQAPKLLFHYYDKDFNNEADTPDNFQSRRPNTSFCFLDIRSPGLGDTAMYLCATSSPDRAGDYEQYFGPGTRLTVT.

There are a few counts of this clone. The chain joins TRBV2 to TRBJ2-2; D is possibly TRBD1 (7 bases). Trimming shortened V by 4 bases and J by 7 bases, and 19 bases separated the two germline ends. In germline, CDR1 is SNHLY, CDR2 FYNNEI. The CDR3 covers 16 residues. CDR3 DNA: TGTGCCAGCAGTGTTCGGCAGGGGGGCTCGGGCGGGGAGCTGTTTTTT. It encodes CASSVRQGGSGGELFF.

The chain links TRBV7-6 to TRBJ1-1; D is undetermined. CDR1 and CDR2 (germline): SGHVS, FNYEAQ. Trimming left V 5 bases short and J 0 bases short, with 13 bases between. This CDR3 comprises 15 residues. The CDR3 bases are TGTGCCAGCAGCCCGTTCCAGGCGATGAACACTGAAGCTTTCTTT. This codes for CASSPFQAMNTEAFF. The complete variable domain, with remaining parts taken from reference TRBV7-6 and TRBJ1-1, reads GAGVSQSPRYKVTKRGQDVALRCDPISGHVSLYWYRQALGQGPEFLTYFNYEAQQDKSGLPNDRFSAERPEGSISTLTIQRTEQRDSAMYRCASSPFQAMNTEAFFGQGTRLTVV.

The chain carries TRBV5-6 and TRBJ2-3; 7 nucleotides line up with TRBD1. The V and J ends lost 4 bases and 5 bases, in that order; junction bases with no gene match: 4. Germline-derived CDR1 and CDR2 are SGHDT and YYEEEE. The CDR3 length is 13 residues. Here the CDR3 DNA reads TGTGCCAGCAGCACACAGGGGCTAGATACGCAGTATTTT. Its protein is CASSTQGLDTQYF.

V is TRBV6-5 and J is TRBJ2-7; 9 bases agree with TRBD2. Trimming at V came to 9 bases and at J to 3 bases, leaving 9 bases not matched to a gene. Germline assignment: CDR1 MNHEY and CDR2 SVGAGI. The CDR3 extends over 14 amino acids. CDR3 sequence: CASGSPSGNYEQYF. The CDR3 nucleotides are TGTGCCAGTGGGTCGCCTAGCGGGAACTACGAGCAGTACTTC.

The rearrangement links TRBV11-3 to TRBJ2-3; 8 bases line up with TRBD1. The CDR3 covers 16 residues. The J segment lost 0 bases and the V segment lost 4 bases, leaving 6 bases of the junction unmatched. Germline values: CDR1 SGHNT, CDR2 YENEEA. The CDR3 DNA sequence: TGTGCCAGCAGCTCCATCAGGGGGCATAGCACAGATACGCAGTATTTT. It codes for CASSSIRGHSTDTQYF.

In its sample, this clone was seen a few times. The rearrangement uses TRBV7-9 and TRBJ1-1; TRBD1 matches 9 bases. V gave up 9 bases and J gave up 4 bases; unmatched junction bases: 6. Germline CDR1 reads SEHNR; CDR2 reads FQNEAQ (reference sequence). The CDR3 loop spans 13 amino acids. The CDR3 DNA reads TGTGCCAGTCAACAGGGGGCAAGCACTGAAGCTTTCTTT. The encoded protein is CASQQGASTEAFF.

V and J are TRBV5-6 and TRBJ1-4; 7 nucleotides match TRBD1. Per the germline V gene, CDR1 is SGHDT and CDR2 is YYEEEE. The CDR3 runs to 17 residues. J gave up 8 bases and V 3 bases, and 16 bases lay outside the gene matches. In DNA, the CDR3 is TGTGCCAGCAGCTCAACAAGATTGGGACAGCTGGTCGAAAAACTGTTTTTT. This gives the protein CASSSTRLGQLVEKLFF.

The rearrangement links TRBV4-2 to TRBJ2-3, with D possibly matching TRBD2 (6 bases). CDR1 and CDR2 (germline): LGHNA, YNFKEQ. This CDR3 has 16 residues. The V and J ends lost 3 bases and 0 bases respectively, with 13 bases between them. This chain's CDR3 is CASSQRIGTSTDTQYF. CDR3 nucleotides: TGTGCCAGCAGCCAGAGGATCGGGACTAGCACAGATACGCAGTATTTT.

The chain has TRBV10-3 and TRBJ2-5, with 7 nucleotides matching TRBD2. J lost 4 bases, V lost 0 bases, and 2 bases had no gene match. The CDR3 contains 14 residues. CDR1 is ENHRY and CDR2 is SYGVKD in the germline V gene. CDR3 in amino acids: CAISESREGETQYF. As DNA, the CDR3 is TGTGCCATCAGTGAGTCTAGGGAGGGAGAGACCCAGTACTTC.